Listed below are T cell receptor beta chains from one sample, sequenced in a study of long-term antiretroviral therapy in people with HIV. The repertoire was sequenced with immunoSEQ multiplex PCR; TCRdb's copy has only in-frame clones and lacks some. The sample consists of about 25,000 clones, over 80% of them appearing once. Here the sequenced sample was unsorted PBMCs, taken around 4.2 years after starting antiretroviral therapy. Receptors originate from a man aged 25-45 years with HIV. Both conserved end residues are part of each CDR3. The order of the fields is V gene, clone size, J gene, D gene, CDR3 DNA, CDR3 protein. D genes are given only for firm matches. A clone size is listed for some rows: how often the clone was seen (once, few, many), or a class if it is expanded.

TRBV5-1,NA,TRBJ2-3,NA,TGCGCCAGCAGCTTGGCCGGGGCCCTGGCTTTAAACACAGATACGCAGTATTTT,CASSLAGALALNTDTQYF
TRBV5-5,NA,TRBJ1-5,NA,TGTGCCAGCAGCCCGTGGGGTCAGCCCCAGCATTTT,CASSPWGQPQHF
TRBV5-8,NA,TRBJ1-4,NA,TGTGCCAGCAGCCGAGACTCCCCGGGGGAAAAACTGTTTTTT,CASSRDSPGEKLFF
TRBV2,NA,TRBJ2-7,NA,TGTGCCAGCAGTTTATCCTACGAGCAGTACTTC,CASSLSYEQYF
TRBV4-3,NA,TRBJ1-4,NA,TGCGCCAGCAGCCAAGATATGGCAGGGCTTAATGAAAAACTGTTTTTT,CASSQDMAGLNEKLFF
TRBV2,NA,TRBJ2-3,NA,TGCGCGAGCACTGGCGGGGGCCCCACAGATACGCAGTATTTT,CASTGGGPTDTQYF
TRBV4-3,NA,TRBJ2-7,TRBD2,TGCGCCAGCAGCCCCGAGCCGGGACTAGACGGCTACGAGCAGTACTTC,CASSPEPGLDGYEQYF
TRBV7-9,NA,TRBJ1-1,TRBD1,TGTGCCAGCAGCTTAGGGCTCGGGACAGGGGATACTGAAGCTTTCTTT,CASSLGLGTGDTEAFF
TRBV4-2,NA,TRBJ2-1,NA,TGTGCCAGCAGCCATCCTACAGGGTACTCCTACAATGAGCAGTTCTTC,CASSHPTGYSYNEQFF
TRBV27,NA,TRBJ1-1,NA,TGTGCCAGCAGTTCGCCACTGAACACTGAAGCTTTCTTT,CASSSPLNTEAFF
TRBV4-2,NA,TRBJ2-3,TRBD2,TGTGCCAGCAGCCAAGAAACCCCGTCAGCGGGACAGTATTTT,CASSQETPSAGQYF
TRBV6-5,NA,TRBJ2-1,TRBD2,TGTGCCAGCAGTAGGACTAGCGGATACAATGAGCAGTTCTTC,CASSRTSGYNEQFF
TRBV19,NA,TRBJ2-2,NA,TGTGCCAGTAGCGACCGGGAGAGGGGCACCGGGGAGCTGTTTTTT,CASSDRERGTGELFF
TRBV9,NA,TRBJ2-7,NA,TGTGCCAGCAGCGTAGAAGGGATCCCCTCCTACGAGCAGTACTTC,CASSVEGIPSYEQYF
TRBV7-3,NA,TRBJ2-5,NA,TGTGCCAGCAGGACGGGAACTCCGTCGGAAGAGACCCAGTACTTC,CASRTGTPSEETQYF
TRBV19,NA,TRBJ2-1,TRBD2,TGTGCCAGTAGTTACGGGGAGGGATACAATGAGCAGTTCTTC,CASSYGEGYNEQFF
TRBV6-6,NA,TRBJ1-2,TRBD1,TGTGCCAGCAGTTACATGGAGACAGGGTTCCTTGGCTACACCTTC,CASSYMETGFLGYTF
TRBV5-1,NA,TRBJ1-6,NA,TGCGCCAGCAGCTTGAGGGGCGACCATTCACCCCTCCACTTT,CASSLRGDHSPLHF
TRBV18,NA,TRBJ2-7,NA,TGTGCCAGCTCACCGGGGGGGCGGTACGAGCAGTACTTC,CASSPGGRYEQYF
TRBV18,few,TRBJ1-2,TRBD1,TGTGCCAGCTCACCACCGAACCACAGACAGGGGGCGAGCTATGGCTACACCTTC,CASSPPNHRQGASYGYTF
TRBV7-2,NA,TRBJ2-3,NA,TGTGCCAGCAGCCCGTGGGCGGGCACAGATACGCAGTATTTT,CASSPWAGTDTQYF
TRBV18,NA,TRBJ1-1,TRBD1,TGTGCCAGCTCAACAGGGGCTGAAGCTTTCTTT,CASSTGAEAFF
TRBV28,NA,TRBJ2-3,NA,TGTGCCAGCAGTTTGGGCCCAGATACGCAGTATTTT,CASSLGPDTQYF
TRBV7-8,NA,TRBJ1-2,NA,TGTGCCAGCAGCCCTAGGACAGCTAACTATGGCTACACCTTC,CASSPRTANYGYTF
TRBV30,NA,TRBJ1-1,NA,TGTGCCTGGGATGGGTCTTGGGGATCGAGTGAAGCTTTCTTT,CAWDGSWGSSEAFF
TRBV5-4,NA,TRBJ2-7,NA,TGTGCCAGCAGCTTGGGTTGGGCCAGGTACTTC,CASSLGWARYF
TRBV2,NA,TRBJ1-5,TRBD1,TGTGCCAGCAGTGAAGGGGCAGGGGGGCCCTATAGCAATCAGCCCCAGCATTTT,CASSEGAGGPYSNQPQHF
TRBV18,NA,TRBJ1-1,NA,TGTGCCAGCTCACCAAACGCCGACACTGAAGCTTTCTTT,CASSPNADTEAFF
TRBV4-1,NA,TRBJ2-7,NA,TGCGCCAGCAGCGCCGAGTCCGCAACGGACTACGAGCAGTACTTC,CASSAESATDYEQYF
TRBV30,NA,TRBJ2-7,NA,TGTGCCTGGAGTCTCGGACCCCGAGGGCAGTACTTC,CAWSLGPRGQYF
TRBV2,NA,TRBJ2-7,NA,TGTGCCAGCAGGGAAACTAGGCTCTACGAGCAGTACTTC,CASRETRLYEQYF
TRBV9,NA,TRBJ1-2,NA,TGTGCCAGCAGTCACCTTGGAGGGGTGAACTATGGCTACACCTTC,CASSHLGGVNYGYTF
TRBV2,NA,TRBJ2-7,TRBD2,TGTGCCAGCAGTGGTGGGGGGGGCTACGAGCAGTACTTC,CASSGGGGYEQYF
TRBV2,few,TRBJ1-5,NA,TGTGCCAGCACGACCGAAGGGCTTCAGCCCCAGCATTTT,CASTTEGLQPQHF
TRBV15,few,TRBJ1-4,NA,TGTGCCACCAGCAGCGAAGGTAGAAAACTGTTTTTT,CATSSEGRKLFF
TRBV19,NA,TRBJ2-3,TRBD1,TGTGCCAGTAGGAAGACAGGGGGCACCGCAGATACGCAGTATTTT,CASRKTGGTADTQYF
TRBV18,once,TRBJ2-6,NA,TGTGCCAGCTCACCACAGGGATCAGCCTCTGGGGCCAACGTCCTGACTTTC,CASSPQGSASGANVLTF
TRBV19,NA,TRBJ2-1,TRBD2,TGTGCCAGTAGCCATAGCGGGAGCTCCTACAATGAGCAGTTCTTC,CASSHSGSSYNEQFF
TRBV27,NA,TRBJ2-3,TRBD2,TGTGCCAGCGGGGGAAACGGGAGGCGGGCAGATACGCAGTATTTT,CASGGNGRRADTQYF
TRBV18,NA,TRBJ1-1,NA,TGTGCCAGCTCACCACTTCCGGACACTGAAGCTTTCTTT,CASSPLPDTEAFF
TRBV27,few,TRBJ2-7,NA,TGTGCCAGCAGTTTCGGGGGTGGCTACGAGCAGTACTTC,CASSFGGGYEQYF
TRBV5-6,NA,TRBJ1-2,TRBD1,TGTGCCAGCAGCCCTGGGACAGATGAAATAAATGGCTACACCTTC,CASSPGTDEINGYTF
TRBV2,NA,TRBJ1-2,TRBD1,TGTGCCAGCAGTTCCCGGACAGGACATGATGGCTACACCTTC,CASSSRTGHDGYTF
TRBV18,NA,TRBJ2-6,NA,TGTGCCAGCTCACCTTCCTCCGGCGGGGGGGCCAACGTCCTGACTTTC,CASSPSSGGGANVLTF
TRBV5-5,NA,TRBJ1-1,TRBD1,TGTGCCAGCAGCTTGGTATTGTGGGTCCAGGGGGGCACTGAAGCTTTCTTT,CASSLVLWVQGGTEAFF
TRBV5-8,once,TRBJ1-5,NA,TGTGCCAGCAGCCACCAGCGGAGCAATCAGCCCCAGCATTTT,CASSHQRSNQPQHF
TRBV5-4,NA,TRBJ1-2,TRBD1,TGTGCCAGCAGCTTGGCCGGGACAGGGGGCGCGGGCTACACCTTC,CASSLAGTGGAGYTF
TRBV5-1,few,TRBJ1-5,TRBD1,TGCGCCAGCAGCTTAGGACAGGGCGGCCAGCCCCAGCATTTT,CASSLGQGGQPQHF
TRBV7-7,NA,TRBJ2-7,NA,TGTGCTAGCAGCTCCGGACAGAGCTACGAGCAGTACTTC,CASSSGQSYEQYF
TRBV20-1,NA,TRBJ1-2,NA,TGCAGTGCCAGGGAAAACTATGGCTACACCTTC,CSARENYGYTF
TRBV5-5,NA,TRBJ1-3,NA,TGTGCCAGCAGTGGGGCTGGAAACACCATATATTTT,CASSGAGNTIYF
TRBV25-1,NA,TRBJ2-7,NA,TGTGCCAGCACTTCCACGGGGGGCCGATACGAGCAGTACTTC,CASTSTGGRYEQYF
TRBV5-1,NA,TRBJ2-3,NA,TGCGCCAGCAGCTTGAGGGAGGACCAGTATTTT,CASSLREDQYF
TRBV19,NA,TRBJ2-7,TRBD1,TGTGCCAGTAGTACCGGGACAGGGTGGACCTACGAGCAGTACTTC,CASSTGTGWTYEQYF
TRBV7-2,NA,TRBJ1-5,TRBD1,TGTGCCAGCAGCCACGGAGACAGGGAGGGCAATCAGCCCCAGCATTTT,CASSHGDREGNQPQHF
TRBV6-6,few,TRBJ1-5,NA,TGTGCCAGCAGTTACGGGGGACGATCTTTGGAGCCCCAGCATTTT,CASSYGGRSLEPQHF
TRBV10-3,NA,TRBJ2-1,NA,TGTGCCATCAGTGAGTCGTATGCTAATGAGCAGTTCTTC,CAISESYANEQFF
TRBV5-1,NA,TRBJ2-7,NA,TGCGCCAGCAGCTTGAAGGTGGACTACGTCGACGAGCAGTACTTC,CASSLKVDYVDEQYF